Below, one T cell receptor beta chain is given with its context. Antigen unknown. The sample belongs to a study of CD8 T cells in ankylosing spondylitis. Broader study findings: In reactive arthritis synovial fluid and blood, some motif variants had been reported before. One TCR beta motif, made up of about 8 highly homologous variants, appeared characteristic of ankylosing spondylitis blood. The authors reported significant enrichment of disease-linked clones in matched ankylosing spondylitis synovial fluid. Peripheral blood samples showed relatively rare disease-linked clones, and these clones were CD8+.

This CDR3 comprises 15 residues. From germline, CDR1 is MNHEY and CDR2 SVGAGI. V dropped 0 bases and J dropped 7; count of bases not matched to a gene: 8. It was by quantitative 5'-RACE with molecular barcodes that TCR beta libraries were made. TCRdb reanalysed the 5' RACE reads using MiXCR and keeps one entry per CDR3 protein. The repertoire includes about 540,000 distinct CDR3 sequences, more than 9.5% of them detected once, and nearly 7% sits in the top ten. The V call is TRBV6-5, the J call TRBJ2-7; 8 nucleotides agree with TRBD1. Sequenced sample: blood, either unsorted or a sorted T cell fraction (not recorded which). The clonotype originates from a male donor with ankylosing spondylitis. For the CDR3, the DNA is TGTGCCAGCAGTTACTCGGGGCAGGGGGCGGAGGAGCAGTACTTC. Its translation: CASSYSGQGAEEQYF.